One and the same sample provided the 18 T cell receptor beta chains below, sequenced in a study of blood T cell repertoires in COVID-19. The table came from immunoSEQ multiplex PCR; TCRdb's copy has only in-frame clones and leaves some out. The data show 220,000 or so clones, about four fifths seen once. Source material: peripheral blood. All receptors come from a woman aged 60-75 years with acute or convalescent COVID-19.

The V and J genes are TRBV4-1 and TRBJ1-5; possibly TRBD1 for D (5 bases). The germline gives CDR1 MGHRA, CDR2 YSYEKL. V lost 2 bases, J lost 1 base, and 9 bases lay in between. This CDR3 has 15 residues. CDR3 in amino acids: CASSQQGSSNQPQHF. CDR3 in DNA: TGCGCCAGCAGCCAACAGGGATCCAGCAATCAGCCCCAGCATTTT.

For the CDR3, the DNA is TGTGCCAGCAGTGAAGGGCGGGTTCAGGGGGCTTATGGCTACACCTTC. Translating it yields CASSEGRVQGAYGYTF. The V call is TRBV6-1, the J call TRBJ1-2; 8 bases line up with TRBD1. This CDR3 is built from 16 residues. The V gene end was trimmed by 1 base and the J gene end by 5 bases; junction bases not matched to a gene: 9. CDR1 is MNHNS and CDR2 is SASEGT in the germline V gene.

The V gene is TRBV19, the J gene TRBJ1-2; TRBD1 matches 8 bases. Trimming took 6 bases from V and 0 from J; bases not matched to a gene: 3. Germline assignment: CDR1 LNHDA and CDR2 SQIVND (reference sequence). The CDR3 is 14 residues long. The CDR3 here is CASRIQGANYGYTF. CDR3 nucleotides: TGTGCCAGTAGGATACAGGGGGCTAACTATGGCTACACCTTC.

The sample holds many counts of this clone. Other DNA sequences of this sample code for an identical CDR3. The rearrangement joins TRBV5-1 to TRBJ2-2; tentatively, D is TRBD2 (5 bases). Germline loops: CDR1 SGHRS, CDR2 YFSETQ. Trimming took off 1 base at V and 3 bases at J, with 10 bases between the two ends. The CDR3 extends over 15 amino acids. The CDR3 spells CASSLRTQDTGELFF. In DNA, the CDR3 is TGCGCCAGCAGCTTGCGGACTCAAGACACCGGGGAGCTGTTTTTT.

CDR3 sequence: CASSQDPAGPDTQYF. CDR3 DNA: TGCGCCAGCAGCCAAGATCCGGCGGGACCAGATACGCAGTATTTT. The gene calls are TRBV4-3 and TRBJ2-3; a weak D match, TRBD2 (6 bases). Germline V lookup: CDR1 LGHNA, CDR2 YSLEER. The CDR3 is 15 amino acids. Trimming took off 0 bases at V and 4 bases at J, with 11 bases between the two ends.

The gene calls are TRBV2 and TRBJ2-5, with D unclear. This CDR3 comprises 12 residues. The germline CDR1 and CDR2 sequences are SNHLY and FYNNEI. The ends were cut back, 7 bases at V and 3 bases at J, with 9 bases in the middle. DNA of the CDR3: TGTGCCAGCAATCTCGCTAAAGAGACCCAGTACTTC. This translates into CASNLAKETQYF.

The V call is TRBV4-3, the J call TRBJ1-1, with no clear D. Between the trimmed V and J ends, which lost 1 base and 6 bases, there was a span of 9 bases. The length of the CDR3 is 13 residues. Germline CDR1 LGHNA, CDR2 YSLEER. As DNA, the CDR3 is TGCGCCAGCAGCCAAGTGAGAAGCTCTGAAGCTTTCTTT. Amino acids: CASSQVRSSEAFF.

The chain employs TRBV6-6 and TRBJ2-3, with TRBD2 as a possible D gene (5 bases). Trimming removed 5 bases at V and 4 bases at J, with 10 bases between. Germline V CDR1 and CDR2: MNHNY, SVGAGI (reference sequence). CDR3 length: 13 residues. Here the CDR3 DNA reads TGTGCCAGCAGTACACTAGGAGCAGATACGCAGTATTTT. Protein: CASSTLGADTQYF.

The V and J genes are TRBV5-6 and TRBJ2-7; D perhaps matches TRBD1 (5 bases). The CDR3 totals 13 residues. Trimming removed 3 bases from V and 3 bases from J, with 10 bases in between. Germline CDR1 reads SGHDT; CDR2 reads YYEEEE. Written as DNA, the CDR3 is TGTGCCAGCAGCTCGGACACATTCTACGAGCAGTACTTC. Translating gives CASSSDTFYEQYF.

The V call is TRBV4-2, the J call TRBJ1-4; TRBD1 matches 10 bases. The CDR3 spans 16 residues. Germline V gives CDR1 LGHNA, CDR2 YNFKEQ. V shed 2 bases and J 8 bases; nucleotides not matched to a gene: 8. CDR3 region: CASSQKTGQGNEKLFF. The CDR3, as DNA: TGTGCCAGCAGCCAAAAGACGGGACAGGGGAACGAAAAACTGTTTTTT.

The V call is TRBV19, the J call TRBJ1-1, with D unclear. Trimming took 5 bases from V and 0 from J, leaving 4 bases between them. CDR1 is LNHDA and CDR2 is SQIVND in the germline V gene (reference sequence). The CDR3 runs 12 residues. CDR3 sequence: CASSLLNTEAFF. CDR3 nucleotide sequence: TGTGCCAGTAGTCTTCTGAACACTGAAGCTTTCTTT.

The V and J genes are TRBV9 and TRBJ2-5; D may be TRBD1 (6 bases). V dropped 2 bases and J dropped 2 bases, with 10 bases sitting between them. The CDR3 is 14 amino acids. Germline CDR1 reads SGDLS; CDR2 reads YYNGEE. Here the CDR3 DNA reads TGTGCCAGCAGCGTCCAGGGGACGCAAGAGACCCAGTACTTC. As protein: CASSVQGTQETQYF.

This chain uses TRBV18 with TRBJ1-3; D is uncertain. Trimming pared 4 bases from V and 0 bases from J, leaving 13 bases between. Germline loops: CDR1 KGHSH, CDR2 LQKENI. CDR3 length: 16 residues. CDR3 sequence: CASSQGGRGSGNTIYF. DNA of the CDR3: TGTGCCAGCTCACAGGGCGGTCGGGGCTCTGGAAACACCATATATTTT. The full variable domain, with the rest looked up from reference TRBV18 and TRBJ1-3, is NAGVMQNPRHLVRRRGQEARLRCSPMKGHSHVYWYRQLPEEGLKFMVYLQKENIIDESGMPKERFSAEFPKEGPSILRIQQVVRGDSAAYFCASSQGGRGSGNTIYFGEGSWLTVV.

This clone was detected once. The V gene is TRBV5-4, the J gene TRBJ1-2; D possibly corresponds to TRBD1 (6 bases). Germline assignment: CDR1 SGHNT and CDR2 YYREEE (reference sequence). This CDR3 has 15 residues. Trimming took off 2 bases at V and 9 bases at J, with 20 bases between the two ends. The CDR3 sequence is CASSFLGGSWRSYTF. In DNA form, the CDR3 reads TGTGCCAGCAGCTTCTTAGGGGGTAGCTGGAGGAGCTACACCTTC.

The chain joins TRBV3-1 (or the pseudogene TRBV3-2) to TRBJ1-5; perhaps TRBD1 as D (5 bases). CDR3 size: 17 residues. Trimming shortened V by 4 bases and J by 2 bases, and 18 bases separated the two germline ends. Germline assignment: CDR1 LGHDT and CDR2 YNNKEL (reference sequence). The CDR3 nucleotides read TGTGCCAGCAGCCCAGAAAGGGGCAGTAAGCGCAATCAGCCCCAGCATTTT. This gives the protein CASSPERGSKRNQPQHF.

The chain has TRBV6-2 or TRBV6-3 and TRBJ1-1; TRBD1 might be the D (5 bases). Germline CDR1 is MNHEY and CDR2 is SVGEGT. With 5 bases removed from V and 3 bases from J, the gap between germline ends came to 28 bases. This CDR3 contains 19 residues. In DNA form, the CDR3 reads TGTGCCAGCAGTCCCGATATACTGACCGTGAGACAGAGAGACACTGAAGCTTTCTTT. Translating gives CASSPDILTVRQRDTEAFF.

This clone was seen just once. This sequence joins TRBV5-4 and TRBJ1-2; D gene ambiguous. The germline CDR1 and CDR2 sequences are SGHNT and YYREEE (reference sequence). V lost 1 base and J 8 bases, leaving 12 bases between the germline ends. The CDR3 totals 13 residues. CDR3 DNA sequence: TGTGCCAGCAGCTTGTCTCTTGACATGGGCTACACCTTC. Its translation is CASSLSLDMGYTF.

This chain joins TRBV28 and TRBJ1-1, with TRBD1 as a possible D gene (6 bases). V dropped 7 bases and J dropped 1 base, with 13 bases sitting between them. Germline CDR1 and CDR2: MDHEN and SYDVKM. CDR3 length: 14 amino acids. Here the CDR3 reads CASKYPGQNTEAFF. The DNA of the CDR3 is TGTGCCAGCAAATATCCGGGACAGAACACTGAAGCTTTCTTT.